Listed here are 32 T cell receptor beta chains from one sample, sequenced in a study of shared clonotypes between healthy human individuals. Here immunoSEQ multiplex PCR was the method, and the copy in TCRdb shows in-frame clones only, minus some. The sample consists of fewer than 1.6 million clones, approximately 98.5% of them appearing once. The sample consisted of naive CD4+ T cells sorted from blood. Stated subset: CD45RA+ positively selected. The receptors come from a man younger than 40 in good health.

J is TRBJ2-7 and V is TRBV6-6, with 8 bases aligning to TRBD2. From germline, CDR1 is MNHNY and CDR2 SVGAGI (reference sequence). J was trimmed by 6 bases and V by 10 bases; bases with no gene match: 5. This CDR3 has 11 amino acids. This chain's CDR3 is CATAGGPEQYF. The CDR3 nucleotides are TGTGCCACCGCGGGGGGCCCCGAGCAGTACTTC.

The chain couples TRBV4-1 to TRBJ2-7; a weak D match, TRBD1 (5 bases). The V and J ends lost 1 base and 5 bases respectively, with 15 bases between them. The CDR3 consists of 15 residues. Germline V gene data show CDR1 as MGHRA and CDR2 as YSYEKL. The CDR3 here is CASSQVSSLGDEQYF. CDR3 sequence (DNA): TGCGCCAGCAGCCAAGTGAGTTCCCTAGGGGACGAGCAGTACTTC.

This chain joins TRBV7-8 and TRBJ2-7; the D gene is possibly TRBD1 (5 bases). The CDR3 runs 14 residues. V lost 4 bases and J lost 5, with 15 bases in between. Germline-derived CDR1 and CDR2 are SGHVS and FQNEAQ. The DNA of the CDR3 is TGTGCCAGCAGCTCTAGGGCTGGGGCCCACGAGCAGTACTTC. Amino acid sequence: CASSSRAGAHEQYF.

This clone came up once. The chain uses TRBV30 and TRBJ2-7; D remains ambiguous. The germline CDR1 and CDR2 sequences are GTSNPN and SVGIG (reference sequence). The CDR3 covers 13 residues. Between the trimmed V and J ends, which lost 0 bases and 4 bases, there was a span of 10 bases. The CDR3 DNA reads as TGTGCCTGGAGTGTACAAGATCGTTACGAGCAGTACTTC. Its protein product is CAWSVQDRYEQYF.

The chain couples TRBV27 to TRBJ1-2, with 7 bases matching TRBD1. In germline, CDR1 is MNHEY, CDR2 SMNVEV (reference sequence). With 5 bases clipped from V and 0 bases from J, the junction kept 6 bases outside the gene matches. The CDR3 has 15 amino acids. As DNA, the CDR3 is TGTGCCAGCAGTCCAAGACAGGGAGCTAACTATGGCTACACCTTC. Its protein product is CASSPRQGANYGYTF.

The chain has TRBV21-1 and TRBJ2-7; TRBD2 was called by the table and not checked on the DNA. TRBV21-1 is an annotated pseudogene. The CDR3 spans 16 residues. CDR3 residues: CASSQPAASACYEQYF. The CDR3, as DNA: TGTGCCAGCAGCCAACCAGCGGCTAGCGCGTGCTACGAGCAGTACTTC.

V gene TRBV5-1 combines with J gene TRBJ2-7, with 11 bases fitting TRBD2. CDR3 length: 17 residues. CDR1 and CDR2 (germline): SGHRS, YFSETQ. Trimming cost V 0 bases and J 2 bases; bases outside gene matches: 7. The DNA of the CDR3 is TGCGCCAGCAGCTTGGGACTAGCGGGAATCGGCGCCTACGAGCAGTACTTC. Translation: CASSLGLAGIGAYEQYF.

CDR3 region: CASSGREVGTNQPQHF. The CDR3 DNA reads TGCGCCAGCAGCGGCAGGGAGGTTGGGACTAATCAGCCCCAGCATTTT. V and J are TRBV4-3 and TRBJ1-5; weak D call: TRBD1 (5 bases). V lost 5 bases and J lost 4, with 18 bases in between. Germline loops: CDR1 LGHNA, CDR2 YSLEER. The CDR3 contains 16 residues.

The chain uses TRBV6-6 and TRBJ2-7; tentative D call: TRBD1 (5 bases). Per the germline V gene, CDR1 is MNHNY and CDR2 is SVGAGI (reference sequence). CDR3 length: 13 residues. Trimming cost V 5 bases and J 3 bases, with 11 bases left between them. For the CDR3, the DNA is TGTGCCAGCAGTCAATACGACAGCTACGAGCAGTACTTC. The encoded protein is CASSQYDSYEQYF.

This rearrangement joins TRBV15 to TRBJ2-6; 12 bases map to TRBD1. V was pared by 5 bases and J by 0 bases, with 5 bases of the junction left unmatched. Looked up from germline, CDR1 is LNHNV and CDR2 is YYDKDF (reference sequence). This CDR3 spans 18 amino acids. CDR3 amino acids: CATSVRDRGRSGANVLTF. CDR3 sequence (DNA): TGTGCCACCAGCGTACGGGACAGGGGGCGCTCTGGGGCCAACGTCCTGACTTTC.

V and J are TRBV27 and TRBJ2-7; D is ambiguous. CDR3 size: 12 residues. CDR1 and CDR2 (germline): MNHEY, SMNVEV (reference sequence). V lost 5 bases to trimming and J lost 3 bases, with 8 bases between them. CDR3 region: CASSPHIYEQYF. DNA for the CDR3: TGTGCCAGCAGTCCGCATATCTACGAGCAGTACTTC.

The CDR3: CASRPTSGEQYF. CDR3 DNA sequence: TGTGCCAGCAGGCCGACTAGCGGCGAGCAGTACTTC. The chain recombines TRBV28 with TRBJ2-7; the match to TRBD2 covers 9 bases. V trimming: 6 bases; J trimming: 6 bases; junction bases outside the gene matches: 3. CDR1 is MDHEN and CDR2 is SYDVKM in the germline V gene. The CDR3 runs to 12 residues.

CDR3 amino acids: CASSLHHTGLTEAFF. CDR3 sequence (DNA): TGTGCCAGCAGCTTACACCACACAGGGTTGACTGAAGCTTTCTTT. This chain links TRBV7-2 with TRBJ1-1; the D gene is possibly TRBD1 (6 bases). The CDR3 loop spans 15 amino acids. V gave up 2 bases and J gave up 5 bases, with 15 bases separating them. Germline CDR1 SGHTA, CDR2 FQGNSA.

The CDR3 loop is CATSSGWGLNNEQFF. As DNA, the CDR3 is TGTGCCACCAGCAGCGGGTGGGGACTCAACAATGAGCAGTTCTTC. The genes are TRBV15 and TRBJ2-1; a weak D match, TRBD2 (6 bases). V was clipped by 3 bases and J by 5 bases, with 14 bases between them. CDR3 length: 15 residues. Germline assignment: CDR1 LNHNV and CDR2 YYDKDF (reference sequence).

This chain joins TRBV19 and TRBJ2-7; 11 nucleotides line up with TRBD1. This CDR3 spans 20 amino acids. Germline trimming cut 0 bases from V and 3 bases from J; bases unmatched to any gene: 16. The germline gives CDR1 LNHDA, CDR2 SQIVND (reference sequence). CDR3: CASSIDPPPAGTGGRYEQYF. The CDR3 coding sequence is TGTGCCAGTAGTATAGATCCTCCTCCCGCCGGGACAGGGGGACGCTACGAGCAGTACTTC.

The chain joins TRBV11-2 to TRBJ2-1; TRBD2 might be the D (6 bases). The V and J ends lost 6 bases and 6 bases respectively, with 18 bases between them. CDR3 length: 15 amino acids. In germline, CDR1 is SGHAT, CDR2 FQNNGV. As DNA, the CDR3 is TGTGCCAGCAGGTCCGGGACTCTATCGGGCAATGAGCAGTTCTTC. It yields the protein CASRSGTLSGNEQFF.

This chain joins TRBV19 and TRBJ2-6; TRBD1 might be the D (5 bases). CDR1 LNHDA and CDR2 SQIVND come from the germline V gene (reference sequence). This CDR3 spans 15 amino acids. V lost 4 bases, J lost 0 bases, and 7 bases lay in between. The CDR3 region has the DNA TGTGCCAGTAGTAGACAGAACTCTGGGGCCAACGTCCTGACTTTC. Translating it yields CASSRQNSGANVLTF.

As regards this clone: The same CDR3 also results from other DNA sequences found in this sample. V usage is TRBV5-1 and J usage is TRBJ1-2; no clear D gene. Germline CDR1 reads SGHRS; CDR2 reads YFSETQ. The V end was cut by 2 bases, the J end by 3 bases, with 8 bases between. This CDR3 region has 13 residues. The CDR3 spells CASSLEGYYGYTF. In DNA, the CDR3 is TGCGCCAGCAGCTTAGAAGGGTACTATGGCTACACCTTC. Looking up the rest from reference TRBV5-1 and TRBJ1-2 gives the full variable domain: KAGVTQTPRYLIKTRGQQVTLSCSPISGHRSVSWYQQTPGQGLQFLFEYFSETQRNKGNFPGRFSGRQFSNSRSEMNVSTLELGDSALYLCASSLEGYYGYTFGSGTRLTVV.

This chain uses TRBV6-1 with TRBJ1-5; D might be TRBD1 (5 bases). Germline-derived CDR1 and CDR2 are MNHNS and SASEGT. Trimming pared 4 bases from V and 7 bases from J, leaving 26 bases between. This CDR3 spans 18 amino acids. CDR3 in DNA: TGTGCCAGCAGTGGGGTGATTCGGGGGGTTCATTCGGGGCAGCCCCAGCATTTT. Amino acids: CASSGVIRGVHSGQPQHF.

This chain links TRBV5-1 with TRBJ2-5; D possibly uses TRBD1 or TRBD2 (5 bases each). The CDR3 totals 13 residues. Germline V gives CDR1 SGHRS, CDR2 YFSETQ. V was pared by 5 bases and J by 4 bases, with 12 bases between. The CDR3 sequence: CASSSVRGETQYF. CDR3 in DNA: TGCGCCAGCAGTAGCGTGAGGGGAGAGACCCAGTACTTC.

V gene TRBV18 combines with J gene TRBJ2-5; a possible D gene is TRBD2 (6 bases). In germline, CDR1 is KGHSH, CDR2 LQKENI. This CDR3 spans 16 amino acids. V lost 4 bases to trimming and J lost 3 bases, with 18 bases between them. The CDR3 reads CASSLLHRGGKETQYF. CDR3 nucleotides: TGTGCCAGCTCACTCCTACACAGAGGAGGGAAAGAGACCCAGTACTTC. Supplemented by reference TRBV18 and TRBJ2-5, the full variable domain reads NAGVMQNPRHLVRRRGQEARLRCSPMKGHSHVYWYRQLPEEGLKFMVYLQKENIIDESGMPKERFSAEFPKEGPSILRIQQVVRGDSAAYFCASSLLHRGGKETQYFGPGTRLLVL.

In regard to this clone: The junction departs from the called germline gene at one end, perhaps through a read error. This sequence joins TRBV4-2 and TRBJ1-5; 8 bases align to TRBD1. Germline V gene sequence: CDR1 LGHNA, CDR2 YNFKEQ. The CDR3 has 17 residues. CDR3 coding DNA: TGTGCCAGCAGCCAAGGAATAAGGCCAGGGGGCAACCAGCCCCAGCATTTT. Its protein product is CASSQGIRPGGNQPQHF.

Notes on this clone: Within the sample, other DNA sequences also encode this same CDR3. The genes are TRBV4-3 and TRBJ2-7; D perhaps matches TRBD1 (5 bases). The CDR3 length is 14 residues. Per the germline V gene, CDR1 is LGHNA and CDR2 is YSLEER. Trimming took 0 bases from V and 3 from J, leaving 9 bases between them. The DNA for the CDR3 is TGCGCCAGCAGCCAAGATCCCAGGGACTACGAGCAGTACTTC. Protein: CASSQDPRDYEQYF.

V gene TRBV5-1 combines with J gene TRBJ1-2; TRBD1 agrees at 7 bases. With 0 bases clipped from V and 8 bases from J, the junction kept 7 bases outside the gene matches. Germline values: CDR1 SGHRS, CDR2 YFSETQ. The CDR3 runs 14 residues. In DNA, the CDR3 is TGCGCCAGCAGCTTGGGCGACAGGGCTGGGGGCTACACCTTC. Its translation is CASSLGDRAGGYTF.

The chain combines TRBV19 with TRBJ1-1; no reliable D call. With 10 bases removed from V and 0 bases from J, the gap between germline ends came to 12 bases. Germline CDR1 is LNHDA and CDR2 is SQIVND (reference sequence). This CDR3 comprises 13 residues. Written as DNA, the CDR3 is TGTGCCACCAGAGGGAACCTGAACACTGAAGCTTTCTTT. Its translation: CATRGNLNTEAFF.

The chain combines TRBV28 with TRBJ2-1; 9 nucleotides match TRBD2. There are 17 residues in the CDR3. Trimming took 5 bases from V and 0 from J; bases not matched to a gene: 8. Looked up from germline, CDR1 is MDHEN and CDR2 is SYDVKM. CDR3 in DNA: TGTGCCAGCAGTCCGCGACTAGCGGCAATCTCCTACAATGAGCAGTTCTTC. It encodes CASSPRLAAISYNEQFF.

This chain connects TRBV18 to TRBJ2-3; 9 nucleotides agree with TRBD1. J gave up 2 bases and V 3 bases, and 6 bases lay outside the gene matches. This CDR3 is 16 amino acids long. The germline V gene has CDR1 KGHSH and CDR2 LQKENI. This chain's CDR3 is CASSPSGTGFTDTQYF. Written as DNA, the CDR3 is TGTGCCAGCTCACCCTCCGGGACAGGGTTCACAGATACGCAGTATTTT.

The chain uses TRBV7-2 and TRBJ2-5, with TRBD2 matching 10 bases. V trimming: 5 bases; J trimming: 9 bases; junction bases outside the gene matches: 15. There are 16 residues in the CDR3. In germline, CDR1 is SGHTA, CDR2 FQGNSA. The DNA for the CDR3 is TGTGCCAGCAGCCCCGGACGGCTAGCGGGAGAGAGGGCCCAGTACTTC. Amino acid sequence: CASSPGRLAGERAQYF.

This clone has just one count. The CDR3 coding sequence is TGTGCCAGCCTAGCGGGGTATAGGGAGACCCAGTACTTC. This encodes CASLAGYRETQYF. V and J are TRBV6-6 and TRBJ2-5; TRBD2 matches 9 bases. V was pared by 8 bases and J by 5 bases, with 6 bases of the junction left unmatched. This CDR3 contains 13 residues. Germline-derived CDR1 and CDR2 are MNHNY and SVGAGI (reference sequence).

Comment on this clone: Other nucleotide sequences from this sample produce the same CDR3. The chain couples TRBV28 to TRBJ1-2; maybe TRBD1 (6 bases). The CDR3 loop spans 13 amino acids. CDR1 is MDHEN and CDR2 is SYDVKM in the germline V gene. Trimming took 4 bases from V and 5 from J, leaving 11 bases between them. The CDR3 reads CASSSGGGYGYTF. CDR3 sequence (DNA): TGTGCCAGCAGTTCGGGGGGCGGATATGGCTACACCTTC.

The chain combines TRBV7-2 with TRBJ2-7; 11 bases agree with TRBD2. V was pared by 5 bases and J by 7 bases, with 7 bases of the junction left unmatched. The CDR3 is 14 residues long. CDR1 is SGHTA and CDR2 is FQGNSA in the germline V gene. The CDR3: CASSPTSGSAEQYF. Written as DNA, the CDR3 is TGTGCCAGCAGCCCAACTAGCGGGAGTGCGGAGCAGTACTTC.

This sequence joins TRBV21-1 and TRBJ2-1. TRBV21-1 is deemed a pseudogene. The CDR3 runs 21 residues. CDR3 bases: TGTGCCAGCAGCAAAGCGGGACGCAGGGCTAGAACTACCCCCTCCTACAATGAGCAGTTCTTC. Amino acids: CASSKAGRRARTTPSYNEQFF.